This TCR beta chain was sequenced in a study of blood T cells in healthy people across ages. Whole-study results and caveats: Percentage of naive T cells showed a strong correlation with TCR beta diversity.

Ten milliliters of peripheral blood were drawn from each donor into EDTA-treated tubes. Each sample used at least 7 million PBMCs. Extraction yielded at least 5 micrograms of total RNA per sample. Germline V gene lookup returns CDR1 SNHLY and CDR2 FYNNEI. The CDR3 has 14 residues. As for this clonotype: The antigen remains unidentified. At one boundary the junction diverges from the germline segment, which might be a read error.

For the second PCR, which ran for about 7 to 11 cycles, a sample-barcoded 5' primer and a J-beta primer mix were used. TCRdb reprocessed the 5' RACE reads via MiXCR and lists one record per CDR3 protein. The sample yields around 800,000 distinct CDR3 sequences, around 50% seen once. The receptor comes from an elderly man in good health. The chain recombines TRBV2 with TRBJ2-7; D is unclear. Specimen: blood. The CDR3 DNA reads TGTGCCAGCAGCGAAGGCGGAACCAACTACGAGCAGTACTTC. Translation: CASSEGGTNYEQYF.